The source of this TCR beta chain is a study of T cell changes during pregnancy in multiple sclerosis. This clone was seen a single time. The CDR3 consists of 18 residues. Looked up from germline, CDR1 is SGHDN and CDR2 is FVKESK. V was pared by 0 bases and J by 4 bases, with 8 bases of the junction left unmatched. Clones were sequenced by immunoSEQ multiplex PCR, and TCRdb holds only the in-frame ones, with some missing. The profile covers under 60,000 clones, with 92% appearing a single time and 0.45% to 0.6% taken by the ten largest. The rearrangement joins TRBV14 to TRBJ2-1, with 11 bases matching TRBD2. Sample: CD4+ T cells from peripheral blood mononuclear cells, taken after pregnancy. This TCR was sampled from a female donor with multiple sclerosis, enrolled in a pregnancy study. Written as DNA, the CDR3 is TGTGCCAGCAGCCAAGAAGTTTCCAGGACTAGCGGGTACAATGAGCAGTTCTTC. It encodes CASSQEVSRTSGYNEQFF.